These T cell receptor beta chains were read from a single sample in a study of cytomegalovirus exposure and HLA in healthy donors. Sequencing was performed with immunoSEQ multiplex PCR; in TCRdb, only in-frame clones are kept and a portion is missing. The repertoire has 190,000 or so clones, 82% of them found once; the top ten carry around 0.1%. The sample consisted of PBMCs. The origin of the receptors is a boy aged 2 to 10 in good health and CMV-seronegative. The CDR3 runs from the conserved cysteine through the conserved F or W. The D gene is left open where the match is weak. Size tells how often a clone was seen (once, few, many) or the class of an expanded clone, and some rows leave it out.

D gene | J gene | V gene | clone size | CDR3 protein | CDR3 DNA
- | TRBJ2-2 | TRBV6-5 | - | CASSRQNTGELFF | TGTGCCAGCAGTAGACAGAACACCGGGGAGCTGTTTTTT
- | TRBJ2-7 | TRBV6-1 | - | CASRNTGLFYEQYF | TGTGCCAGTAGGAATACAGGGTTATTCTACGAGCAGTACTTC
- | TRBJ2-7 | TRBV4-3 | - | CASSQEPTTSREQYF | TGCGCCAGCAGCCAAGAGCCAACGACTAGTCGCGAGCAGTACTTC
TRBD2 | TRBJ2-1 | TRBV11-3 | - | CASSVSGSHNEQFF | TGTGCCAGCAGCGTTAGCGGGAGCCACAATGAGCAGTTCTTC
- | TRBJ2-5 | TRBV5-1 | - | CASSLYTGQETQYF | TGCGCCAGCAGCTTGTACACGGGGCAAGAGACCCAGTACTTC
TRBD2 | TRBJ2-1 | TRBV10-3 | - | CAISGPERGGQNEQFF | TGTGCCATCAGTGGTCCGGAACGGGGGGGCCAGAATGAGCAGTTCTTC
- | TRBJ1-4 | TRBV4-2 | few | CASSHGRGNEKLFF | TGTGCCAGCAGCCATGGGAGGGGGAATGAAAAACTGTTTTTT
- | TRBJ1-1 | TRBV29-1 | - | CSVQNTEAFF | TGCAGCGTACAAAACACTGAAGCTTTCTTT
- | TRBJ1-1 | TRBV6-5 | few | CASSYLTGNTEAFF | TGTGCCAGCAGTTACCTGACAGGGAACACTGAAGCTTTCTTT
- | TRBJ1-1 | TRBV5-1 | - | CASSPEAGGYGAFF | TGCGCCAGCAGCCCTGAGGCGGGGGGGTACGGAGCTTTCTTT
- | TRBJ1-3 | TRBV7-2 | - | CASSLEGLAGNTIYF | TGTGCCAGCAGCTTAGAGGGGTTGGCTGGAAACACCATATATTTT
- | TRBJ1-2 | TRBV19 | - | CASSNQGARDNYGYTF | TGTGCCAGTAGTAACCAGGGTGCTAGAGACAACTATGGCTACACCTTC
- | TRBJ2-7 | TRBV15 | - | CATSRDYSYEQYF | TGTGCCACCAGCAGGGACTACTCCTACGAGCAGTACTTC
TRBD1 | TRBJ2-7 | TRBV6-1 | once | CASSVANRGRQGEQYF | TGTGCCAGCAGTGTAGCGAATCGGGGCCGACAGGGGGAGCAGTACTTC
- | TRBJ2-5 | TRBV6-4 | - | CASSDSSKRQETQYF | TGTGCCAGCAGTGACTCGTCAAAGCGTCAAGAGACCCAGTACTTC
- | TRBJ1-1 | TRBV27 | few | CASTHGGPNTEAFF | TGTGCCAGCACTCACGGGGGGCCGAACACTGAAGCTTTCTTT
TRBD1 | TRBJ1-4 | TRBV29-1 | - | CSVRDRDEKLFF | TGCAGCGTTCGGGACAGGGATGAAAAACTGTTTTTT
TRBD1 | TRBJ1-1 | TRBV9 | - | CASSVGTGGNTEAFF | TGTGCCAGCAGCGTAGGTACAGGGGGGAACACTGAAGCTTTCTTT
- | TRBJ1-4 | TRBV7-8 | - | CASSRGNRQNFEKLFF | TGTGCCAGCAGTAGGGGAAACCGACAGAACTTCGAAAAACTGTTTTTT
- | TRBJ2-7 | TRBV5-5 | - | CASSFTLIEVPYEQYF | TGTGCCAGCAGCTTCACCTTGATCGAGGTCCCCTACGAGCAGTACTTC
- | TRBJ2-6 | TRBV4-3 | - | CASSQDQGSGANVLTF | TGCGCCAGCAGCCAAGACCAGGGGTCTGGGGCCAACGTCCTGACTTTC
TRBD1 | TRBJ2-1 | TRBV7-9 | once | CASSLRTGGYNEQFF | TGTGCCAGCAGCTTAAGAACAGGGGGTTACAATGAGCAGTTCTTC
- | TRBJ1-4 | TRBV10-3 | - | CAIAARREEKLFF | TGTGCCATCGCGGCAAGGAGGGAGGAAAAACTGTTTTTT
- | TRBJ2-2 | TRBV4-3 | - | CASSQVFQSANTGELFF | TGCGCCAGCAGCCAAGTATTTCAGTCTGCGAACACCGGGGAGCTGTTTTTT
TRBD1 | TRBJ1-2 | TRBV28 | - | CASSSGGVMGGYTF | TGTGCCAGCAGTTCAGGGGGCGTCATGGGTGGCTACACCTTC
- | TRBJ1-2 | TRBV27 | once | CASSHKGGGRSYGYTF | TGTGCCAGCAGCCACAAAGGGGGGGGGCGTAGCTATGGCTACACCTTC
- | TRBJ1-5 | TRBV18 | - | CASSPDRSQPQHF | TGTGCCAGCTCACCCGACAGAAGCCAGCCCCAGCATTTT
- | TRBJ1-1 | TRBV4-2 | few | CASSQDRVCF | TGTGCCAGCAGCCAAGACAGGGTGTGTTTT
TRBD2 | TRBJ2-3 | TRBV19 | - | CASNPSGGDTDTQYF | TGTGCCAGTAACCCAAGCGGGGGGGATACAGATACGCAGTATTTT
- | TRBJ1-2 | TRBV7-2 | - | CASSLDSNYGYTF | TGTGCCAGCAGCCTAGACAGTAACTATGGCTACACCTTC
- | TRBJ2-7 | TRBV11-3 | - | CASSFKPIYEQYF | TGTGCCAGCAGCTTCAAGCCGATCTACGAGCAGTACTTC
- | TRBJ2-7 | TRBV4-1 | - | CASSQVSAGAYEQYF | TGCGCCAGCAGCCAAGTATCCGCGGGGGCTTACGAGCAGTACTTC
TRBD1 | TRBJ1-1 | TRBV11-3 | - | CASSSSTGGDTEAFF | TGTGCCAGCAGCTCATCAACAGGGGGGGACACTGAAGCTTTCTTT
- | TRBJ2-3 | TRBV7-3 | - | CASSLKVAASTDTQYF | TGTGCCAGCAGCTTAAAAGTAGCGGCTAGCACAGATACGCAGTATTTT
TRBD2 | TRBJ2-1 | TRBV5-1 | few | CASSAGLAAYNEQFF | TGCGCCAGCAGCGCGGGACTAGCGGCCTACAATGAGCAGTTCTTC
- | TRBJ1-3 | TRBV15 | - | CATSRGRGSSGNTIYF | TGTGCCACCAGCCGGGGGAGGGGCAGCTCTGGAAACACCATATATTTT
TRBD1 | TRBJ1-2 | TRBV28 | - | CASSSGTGGYGYTF | TGTGCCAGCAGTTCTGGGACAGGGGGTTATGGCTACACCTTC
- | TRBJ1-1 | TRBV19 | - | CASSKHPGQGSTEAFF | TGTGCCAGTAGTAAACATCCGGGACAAGGTAGTACTGAAGCTTTCTTT
TRBD1 | TRBJ2-6 | TRBV7-3 | few | CASSVSGQGSSGANVLTF | TGTGCCAGCAGCGTTTCGGGACAGGGTTCCTCTGGGGCCAACGTCCTGACTTTC
TRBD1 | TRBJ1-5 | TRBV27 | few | CASSPGTGGGQPQHF | TGTGCCAGCAGTCCCGGGACAGGGGGCGGGCAGCCCCAGCATTTT
- | TRBJ2-1 | TRBV15 | - | CATSKPSSYNEQFF | TGTGCCACCAGCAAGCCGAGCTCCTACAATGAGCAGTTCTTC
TRBD1 | TRBJ1-1 | TRBV7-6 | - | CASSGPGTGRTNTEAFF | TGTGCCAGCAGCGGACCCGGGACAGGGCGAACTAACACTGAAGCTTTCTTT
TRBD2 | TRBJ2-1 | TRBV5-1 | - | CASSNLAGGHNEQFF | TGCGCCAGCAGTAACCTAGCGGGGGGGCACAATGAGCAGTTCTTC
- | TRBJ1-5 | TRBV4-3 | - | CASSQEAAYPQHF | TGCGCCAGCAGCCAAGAAGCCGCCTACCCCCAGCATTTT
- | TRBJ1-5 | TRBV19 | - | CASSQGTNSNQPQHF | TGTGCCAGTAGCCAGGGAACCAATAGCAATCAGCCCCAGCATTTT